This T cell receptor beta chain was observed in a study of cytomegalovirus exposure and HLA in healthy donors. General observations from the study: CMV serostatus stood as the only immune exposure information on hand.

PCR employed 60 Vbeta and 13 Jbeta primers. Sequencing was performed with immunoSEQ multiplex PCR; in TCRdb, only in-frame clones are kept and a portion is missing. The data hold 90,000 to 110,000 clones, with about 16% observed a single time. This clone appeared a few times. The antigen is not known. Sequences were obtained from PBMCs. This TCR was sampled from a female donor in good health and CMV-seronegative.

The CDR3 bases are TGCAGCGCAGCGACAGGGAGGTCTCCTGGGGCCAACGTCCTGACTTTC. Translated: CSAATGRSPGANVLTF. The genes are TRBV29-1 and TRBJ2-6; a weak D match, TRBD1 (7 bases). V lost 7 bases and J lost 2, with 18 bases in between. The CDR3 contains 16 residues. Per germline, CDR1 SQVTM and CDR2 ANQGSEA.